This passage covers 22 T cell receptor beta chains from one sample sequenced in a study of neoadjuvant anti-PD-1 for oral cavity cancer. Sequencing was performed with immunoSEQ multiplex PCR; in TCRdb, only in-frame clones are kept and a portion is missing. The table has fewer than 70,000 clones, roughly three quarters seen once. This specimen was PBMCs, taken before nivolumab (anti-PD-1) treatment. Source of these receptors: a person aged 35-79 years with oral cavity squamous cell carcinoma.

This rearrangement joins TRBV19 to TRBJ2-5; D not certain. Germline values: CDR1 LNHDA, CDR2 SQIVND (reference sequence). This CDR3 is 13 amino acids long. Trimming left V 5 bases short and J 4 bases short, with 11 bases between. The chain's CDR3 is CASSPGGLETQYF. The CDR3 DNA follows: TGTGCCAGTAGTCCAGGCGGATTAGAGACCCAGTACTTC.

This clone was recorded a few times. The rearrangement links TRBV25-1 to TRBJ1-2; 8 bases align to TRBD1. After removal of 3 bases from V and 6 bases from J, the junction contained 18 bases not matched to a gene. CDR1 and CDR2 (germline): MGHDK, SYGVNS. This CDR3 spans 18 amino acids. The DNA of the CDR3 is TGTGCCAGCAGTGAGAGTGGCCGATCACACACAGGGGGAGATGGCTACACCTTC. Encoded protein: CASSESGRSHTGGDGYTF.

The CDR3 DNA reads as TGTGCCAGCAGCGACAGGGCGTACTCGGATGAAAAACTGTTTTTT. Translated: CASSDRAYSDEKLFF. The rearrangement uses TRBV13 and TRBJ1-4, with 7 bases lining up with TRBD1. The CDR3 has 15 amino acids. V was clipped by 5 bases and J by 6 bases; unmatched bases: 9. Germline V gives CDR1 PRHDT, CDR2 FYEKMQ (reference sequence).

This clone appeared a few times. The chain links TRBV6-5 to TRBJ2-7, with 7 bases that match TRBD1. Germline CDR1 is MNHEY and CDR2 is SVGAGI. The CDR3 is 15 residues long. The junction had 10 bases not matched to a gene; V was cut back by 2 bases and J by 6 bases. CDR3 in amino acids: CASSYARQGVSEQYF. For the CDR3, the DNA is TGTGCCAGCAGTTACGCCCGACAGGGAGTCTCCGAGCAGTACTTC.

The CDR3 region is CASIDRGTPNTEAFF. As DNA, the CDR3 is TGTGCCAGTATAGACAGGGGGACCCCGAACACTGAAGCTTTCTTT. The rearrangement uses TRBV19 and TRBJ1-1, with 9 nucleotides matching TRBD1. J gave up 1 base and V 7 bases, and 7 bases lay outside the gene matches. Germline V gene lookup returns CDR1 LNHDA and CDR2 SQIVND (reference sequence). The CDR3 consists of 15 residues.

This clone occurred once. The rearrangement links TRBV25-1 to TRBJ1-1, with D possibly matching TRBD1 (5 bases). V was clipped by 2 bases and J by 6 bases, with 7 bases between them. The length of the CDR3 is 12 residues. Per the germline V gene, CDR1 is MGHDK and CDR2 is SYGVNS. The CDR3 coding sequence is TGTGCCAGCAGTGAACAGGGCCCTGAAGCTTTCTTT. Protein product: CASSEQGPEAFF. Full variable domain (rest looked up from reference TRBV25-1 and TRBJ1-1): EADIYQTPRYLVIGTGKKITLECSQTMGHDKMYWYQQDPGMELHLIHYSYGVNSTEKGDLSSESTVSRIRTEHFPLTLESARPSHTSQYLCASSEQGPEAFFGQGTRLTVV.

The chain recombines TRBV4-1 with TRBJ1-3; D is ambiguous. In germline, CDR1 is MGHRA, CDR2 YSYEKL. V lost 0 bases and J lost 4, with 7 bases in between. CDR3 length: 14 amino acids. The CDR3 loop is CASSQDPVGNTIYF. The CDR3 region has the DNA TGCGCCAGCAGCCAAGATCCGGTCGGAAACACCATATATTTT.

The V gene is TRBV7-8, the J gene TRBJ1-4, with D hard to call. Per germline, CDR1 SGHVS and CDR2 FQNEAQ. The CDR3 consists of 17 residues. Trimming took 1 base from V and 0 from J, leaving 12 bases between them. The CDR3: CASSLVGRISTNEKLFF. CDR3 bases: TGTGCCAGCAGCTTAGTGGGCAGGATATCAACTAATGAAAAACTGTTTTTT.

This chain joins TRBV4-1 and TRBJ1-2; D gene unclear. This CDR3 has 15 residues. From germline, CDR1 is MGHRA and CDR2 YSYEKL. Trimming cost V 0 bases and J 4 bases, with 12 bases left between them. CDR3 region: CASSQDGKGSYGYTF. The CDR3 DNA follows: TGCGCCAGCAGCCAAGATGGCAAAGGGAGCTATGGCTACACCTTC.

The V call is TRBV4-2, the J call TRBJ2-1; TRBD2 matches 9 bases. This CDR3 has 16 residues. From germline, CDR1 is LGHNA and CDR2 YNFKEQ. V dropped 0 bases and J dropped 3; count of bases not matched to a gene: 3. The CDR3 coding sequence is TGTGCCAGCAGCCAAGATATAGCGGGGGACTACAATGAGCAGTTCTTC. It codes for CASSQDIAGDYNEQFF.

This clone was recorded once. DNA for the CDR3: TGTGCCAGTAGCCCGGGACTAGGTCAGTTCTTC. Amino acids: CASSPGLGQFF. This chain connects TRBV19 to TRBJ2-1, with TRBD2 identical over 8 bases. The CDR3 is 11 amino acids. The germline V gene has CDR1 LNHDA and CDR2 SQIVND (reference sequence). V gave up 6 bases and J gave up 13 bases; unmatched junction bases: 5.

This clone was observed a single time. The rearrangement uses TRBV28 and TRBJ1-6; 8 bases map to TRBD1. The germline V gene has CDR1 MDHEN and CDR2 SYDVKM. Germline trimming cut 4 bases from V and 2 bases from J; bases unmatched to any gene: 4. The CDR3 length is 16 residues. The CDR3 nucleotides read TGTGCCAGCAGTTCAGGGGGCGCCCCCTATAATTCACCCCTCCACTTT. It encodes CASSSGGAPYNSPLHF.

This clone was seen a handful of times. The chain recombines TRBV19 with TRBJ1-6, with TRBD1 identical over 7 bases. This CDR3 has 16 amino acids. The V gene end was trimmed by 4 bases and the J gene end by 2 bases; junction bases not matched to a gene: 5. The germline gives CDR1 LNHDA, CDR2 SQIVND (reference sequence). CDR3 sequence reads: CASSNNRGTYNSPLHF. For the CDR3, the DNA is TGTGCCAGTAGTAACAACAGGGGAACCTATAATTCACCCCTCCACTTT.

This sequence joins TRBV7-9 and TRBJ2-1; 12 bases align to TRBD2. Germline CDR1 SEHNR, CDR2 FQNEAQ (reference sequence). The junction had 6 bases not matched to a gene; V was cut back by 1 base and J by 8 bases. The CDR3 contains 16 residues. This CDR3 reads CASSLVPSGGAHEQFF. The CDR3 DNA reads TGTGCCAGCAGCTTAGTCCCTAGCGGGGGGGCCCATGAGCAGTTCTTC.

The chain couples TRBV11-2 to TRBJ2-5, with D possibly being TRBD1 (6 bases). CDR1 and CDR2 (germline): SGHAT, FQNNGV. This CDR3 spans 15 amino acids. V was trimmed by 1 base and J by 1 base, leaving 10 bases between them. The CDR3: CASSLGQGLQETQYF. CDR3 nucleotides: TGTGCCAGCAGCTTAGGTCAGGGGCTCCAAGAGACCCAGTACTTC.

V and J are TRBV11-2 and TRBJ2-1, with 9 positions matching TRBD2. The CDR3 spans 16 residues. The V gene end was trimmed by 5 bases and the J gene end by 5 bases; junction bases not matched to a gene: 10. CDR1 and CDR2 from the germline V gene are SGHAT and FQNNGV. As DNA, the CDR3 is TGTGCCAGCAGCCTCACCCAGCGGGAGGTGGACAATGAGCAGTTCTTC. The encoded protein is CASSLTQREVDNEQFF.

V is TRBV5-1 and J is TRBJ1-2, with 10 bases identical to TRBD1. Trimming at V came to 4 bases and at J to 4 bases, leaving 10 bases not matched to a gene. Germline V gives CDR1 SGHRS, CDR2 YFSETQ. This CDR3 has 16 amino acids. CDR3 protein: CASSEGGQGTFYGYTF. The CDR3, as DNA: TGCGCCAGCAGCGAAGGGGGACAGGGGACTTTCTATGGCTACACCTTC.

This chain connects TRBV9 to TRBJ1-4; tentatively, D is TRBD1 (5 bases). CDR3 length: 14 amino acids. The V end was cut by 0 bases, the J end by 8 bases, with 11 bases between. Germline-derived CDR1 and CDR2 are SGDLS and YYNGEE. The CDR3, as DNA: TGTGCCAGCAGCGTAGGGGGCGCTTGGGAAAAACTGTTTTTT. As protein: CASSVGGAWEKLFF.

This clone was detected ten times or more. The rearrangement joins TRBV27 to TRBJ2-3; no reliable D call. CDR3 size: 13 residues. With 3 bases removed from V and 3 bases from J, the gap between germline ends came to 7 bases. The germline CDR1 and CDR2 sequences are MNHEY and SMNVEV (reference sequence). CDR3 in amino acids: CASSFARTDTQYF. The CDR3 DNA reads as TGTGCCAGCAGTTTTGCCAGGACAGATACGCAGTATTTT.

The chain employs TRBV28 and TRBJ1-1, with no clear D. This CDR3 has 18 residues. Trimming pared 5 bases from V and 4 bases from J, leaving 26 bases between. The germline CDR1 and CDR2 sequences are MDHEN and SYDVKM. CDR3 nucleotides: TGTGCCAGCAGTCCGTATCGAAAATTGCACAAAGGGAGCACTGAAGCTTTCTTT. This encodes CASSPYRKLHKGSTEAFF.

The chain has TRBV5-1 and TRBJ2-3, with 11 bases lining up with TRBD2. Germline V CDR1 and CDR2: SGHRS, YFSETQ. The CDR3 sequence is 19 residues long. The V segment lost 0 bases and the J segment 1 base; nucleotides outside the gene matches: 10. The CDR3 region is CASSLALAGGAFGTDTQYF. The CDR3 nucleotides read TGCGCCAGCAGCTTGGCCTTAGCGGGAGGGGCTTTTGGCACAGATACGCAGTATTTT.

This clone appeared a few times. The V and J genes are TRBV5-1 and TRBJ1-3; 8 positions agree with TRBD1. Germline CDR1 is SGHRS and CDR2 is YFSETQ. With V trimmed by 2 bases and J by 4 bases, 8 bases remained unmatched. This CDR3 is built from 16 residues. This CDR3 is CASSLHQGAAGNTIYF. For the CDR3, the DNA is TGCGCCAGCAGCTTACATCAGGGGGCGGCCGGAAACACCATATATTTT.